Only one count was recorded for the clone carrying this T cell receptor (beta chain). Its antigen is as yet unknown. This sample is drawn from a study of blood T cells in healthy people across ages. Together with a sample-barcoded 5' primer, a J-beta primer mix was included in a second PCR lasting about 7 to 11 cycles. Each cDNA molecule carried a tag from a template-switch adaptor that contained 12 random nucleotides. TCRdb re-derived calls from the 5' RACE reads in MiXCR, one entry per CDR3 protein. The table records over 1.5 million distinct CDR3 sequences, around 50% of them present only once. Points from the study as a whole: Older age coincided with a roughly linear decline in TCR beta diversity per million T cells. Those diversity estimates obtained from one million T cells were thought to be underestimates.

Every participating donor contributed 7.5 to 10 milliliters of peripheral blood through a draw. CDR1 is SGDLS, CDR2 YYNGEE, per germline. Losses at the gene ends were 2 bases for V and 7 bases for J; bases not matched to a gene: 4. This CDR3 spans 14 amino acids. The rearrangement links TRBV9 to TRBJ2-2, with 8 bases matching TRBD2. The TCR comes from a woman aged 40 to 50 in good health. Sample: blood. The chain's CDR3 is CASSVGTSSGELFF. The CDR3, as DNA: TGTGCCAGCAGCGTTGGGACTAGTAGCGGGGAGCTGTTTTTT.